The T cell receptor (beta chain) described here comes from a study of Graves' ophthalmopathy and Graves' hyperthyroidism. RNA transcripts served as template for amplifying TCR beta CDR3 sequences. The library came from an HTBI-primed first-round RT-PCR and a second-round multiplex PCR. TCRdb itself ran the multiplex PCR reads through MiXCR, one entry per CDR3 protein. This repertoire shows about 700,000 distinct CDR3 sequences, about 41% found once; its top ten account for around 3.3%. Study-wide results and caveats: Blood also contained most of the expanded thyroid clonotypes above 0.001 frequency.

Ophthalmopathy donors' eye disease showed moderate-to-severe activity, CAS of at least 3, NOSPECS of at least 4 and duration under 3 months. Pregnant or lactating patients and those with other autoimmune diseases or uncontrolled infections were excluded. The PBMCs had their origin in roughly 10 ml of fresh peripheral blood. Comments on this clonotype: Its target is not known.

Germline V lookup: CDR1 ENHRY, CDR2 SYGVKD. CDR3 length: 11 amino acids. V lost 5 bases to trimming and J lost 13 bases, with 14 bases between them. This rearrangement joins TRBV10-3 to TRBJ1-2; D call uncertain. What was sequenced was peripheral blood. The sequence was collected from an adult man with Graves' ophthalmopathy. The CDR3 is CAISTSLGGTF. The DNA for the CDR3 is TGTGCCATCAGTACTAGCTTGGGAGGCACCTTC.